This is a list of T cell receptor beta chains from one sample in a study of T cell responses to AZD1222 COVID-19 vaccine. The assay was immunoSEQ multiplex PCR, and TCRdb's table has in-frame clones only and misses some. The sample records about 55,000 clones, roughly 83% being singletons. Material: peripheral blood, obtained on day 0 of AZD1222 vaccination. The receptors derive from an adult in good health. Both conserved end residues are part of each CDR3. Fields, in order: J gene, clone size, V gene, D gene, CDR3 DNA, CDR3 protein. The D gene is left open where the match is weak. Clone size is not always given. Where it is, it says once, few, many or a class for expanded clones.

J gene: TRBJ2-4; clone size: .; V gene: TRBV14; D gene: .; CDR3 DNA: TGTGCCAGCAGCCAAGCCGGGACTTCTTACATTCAGTACTTC; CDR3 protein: CASSQAGTSYIQYF
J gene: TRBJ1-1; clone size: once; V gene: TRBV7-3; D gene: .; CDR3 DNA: TGTGCCAGCAGCTTAACCGAGTTGACTGAAGCTTTCTTT; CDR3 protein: CASSLTELTEAFF
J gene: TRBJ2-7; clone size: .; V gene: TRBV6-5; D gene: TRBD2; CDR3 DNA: TGTGCCAGCAGTTTCGGACTAGCGGGAGCCTACGAGCAGTACTTC; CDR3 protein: CASSFGLAGAYEQYF
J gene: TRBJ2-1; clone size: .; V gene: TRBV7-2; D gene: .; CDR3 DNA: TGTGCCAGCAGCTTATTGAGGGTACGACCGCATGAGCAGTTCTTC; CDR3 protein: CASSLLRVRPHEQFF
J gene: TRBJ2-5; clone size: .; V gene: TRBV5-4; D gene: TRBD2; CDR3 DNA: TGTGCCAGCAGCTTCGGGACTAGCGGGAGGGGAGAGACCCAGTACTTC; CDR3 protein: CASSFGTSGRGETQYF
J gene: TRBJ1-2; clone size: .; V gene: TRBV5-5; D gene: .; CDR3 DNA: TGTGCCAGCATCAGGACAGAGCCGGCAACTAGGGGCTACACCTTC; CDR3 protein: CASIRTEPATRGYTF
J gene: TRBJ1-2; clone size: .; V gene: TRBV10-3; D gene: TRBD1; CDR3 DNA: TGTGCCTCGAAGGGGGGGACAGATCTTAACTATGGCTACACCTTC; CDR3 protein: CASKGGTDLNYGYTF
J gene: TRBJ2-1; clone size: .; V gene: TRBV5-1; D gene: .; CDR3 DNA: TGCGCCAGCAGCTTGGGGCCGACAACGTACAATGAGCAGTTCTTC; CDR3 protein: CASSLGPTTYNEQFF
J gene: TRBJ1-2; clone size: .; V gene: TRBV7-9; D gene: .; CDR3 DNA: TGTGCCAGCAGCCTCGGGGAAAATGGCTACACCTTC; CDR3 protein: CASSLGENGYTF
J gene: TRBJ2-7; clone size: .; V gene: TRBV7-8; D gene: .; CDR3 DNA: TGTGCCAGCACCCGAGCAGGCAGTAGAGGGCTCGAGCAGTACTTC; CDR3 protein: CASTRAGSRGLEQYF
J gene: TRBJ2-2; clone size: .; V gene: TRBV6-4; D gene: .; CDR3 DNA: TGTGCCAGCAGTGCCTCGAGTAACACCGGGGAGCTGTTTTTT; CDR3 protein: CASSASSNTGELFF
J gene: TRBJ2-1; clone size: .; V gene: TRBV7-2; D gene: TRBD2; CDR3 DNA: TGTGCCAGCAGCTCCACTAGCGGGATCGGCGACAATGAGCAGTTCTTC; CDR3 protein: CASSSTSGIGDNEQFF
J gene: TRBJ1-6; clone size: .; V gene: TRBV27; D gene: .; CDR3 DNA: TGTGCCAGCAGTTTTCTCCAGCGGGGGTATAATTCACCCCTCCACTTT; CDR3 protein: CASSFLQRGYNSPLHF
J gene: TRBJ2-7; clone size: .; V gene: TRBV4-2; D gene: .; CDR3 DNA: TGTGCCAGCAGCCCGACAGGAAAGGGTTACGAGCAGTACTTC; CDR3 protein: CASSPTGKGYEQYF
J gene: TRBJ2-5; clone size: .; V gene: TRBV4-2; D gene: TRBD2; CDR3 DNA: TGTGCCAGCAGGGAGGGACTAGCGGACCAAGAGACCCAGTACTTC; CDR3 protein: CASREGLADQETQYF
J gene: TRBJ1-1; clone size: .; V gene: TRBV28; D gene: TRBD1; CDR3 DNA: TGTGCCAGCAGTGACAGATCCGGGACAGGGGACACTGAAGCTTTCTTT; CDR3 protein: CASSDRSGTGDTEAFF
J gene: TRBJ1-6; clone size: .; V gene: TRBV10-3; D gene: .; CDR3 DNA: TGTGCCATCAGTGAGCCAGGGTCGGGCAATTCACCCCTCCACTTT; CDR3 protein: CAISEPGSGNSPLHF